The clone carrying this T cell receptor (beta chain) was counted ten times or more. The antigen remains unidentified. TCRdb re-called the reads through MiXCR, storing one row per CDR3 protein. Of some 200,000 distinct CDR3 sequences detected, around two fifths appear once; the ten largest clones hold approximately 59%. This record belongs to a study of T cell repertoires in cytomegalovirus infection. Background on the study: Public TCR beta signatures provided an indication of both CMV infection and a matching HLA type.

This sequence was found in a human donor in good health (CMV status not recorded). Some clones in this sample may be carry-over from other donors' samples. This sample comprised CD8+ T cells from cultured PBMCs, obtained from culture after CMV antigen stimulation.

The CDR3 reads CSARAMTENTEAFF. The CDR3 region has the DNA TGCAGTGCTAGAGCCATGACAGAGAACACTGAAGCTTTCTTT. The chain combines TRBV20-1 with TRBJ1-1, with D maybe TRBD1 (5 bases). CDR1 DFQATT and CDR2 SNEGSKA come from the germline V gene (reference sequence). V shed 1 base and J shed 1 base, with 10 bases lying between them. The CDR3 is 14 amino acids.